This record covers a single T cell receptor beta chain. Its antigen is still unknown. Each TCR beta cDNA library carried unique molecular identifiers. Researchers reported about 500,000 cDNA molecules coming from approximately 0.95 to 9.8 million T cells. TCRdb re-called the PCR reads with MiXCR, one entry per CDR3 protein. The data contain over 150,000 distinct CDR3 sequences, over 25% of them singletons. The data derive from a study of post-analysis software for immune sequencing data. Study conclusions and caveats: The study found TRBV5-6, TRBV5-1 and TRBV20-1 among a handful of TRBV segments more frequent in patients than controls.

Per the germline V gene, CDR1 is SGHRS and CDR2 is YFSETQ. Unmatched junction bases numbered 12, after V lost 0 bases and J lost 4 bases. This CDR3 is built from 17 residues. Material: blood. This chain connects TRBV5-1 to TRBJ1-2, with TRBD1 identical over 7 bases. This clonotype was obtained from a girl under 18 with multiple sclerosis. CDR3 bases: TGCGCCAGCAGCTTGGATTCAGGGGGACAGTCTACCTATGGCTACACCTTC. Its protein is CASSLDSGGQSTYGYTF. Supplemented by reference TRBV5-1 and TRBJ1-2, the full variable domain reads KAGVTQTPRYLIKTRGQQVTLSCSPISGHRSVSWYQQTPGQGLQFLFEYFSETQRNKGNFPGRFSGRQFSNSRSEMNVSTLELGDSALYLCASSLDSGGQSTYGYTFGSGTRLTVV.